Each of the 16 T cell receptor beta chains below was sequenced from the same sample in a study of T cell responses to AZD1222 COVID-19 vaccine. Assay: immunoSEQ multiplex PCR; the TCRdb copy retains only in-frame clones and omits some. The data hold approximately 100,000 clones, with around 90% observed a single time. Sample: peripheral blood, taken 28 days after the second AZD1222 dose. The receptors come from an adult who received the AZD1222 COVID-19 vaccine.

There are many counts of this clone. The rearrangement uses TRBV19 and TRBJ2-5, with D unclear. Germline lookup yields CDR1 LNHDA and CDR2 SQIVND (reference sequence). Trimming took 3 bases from V and 2 from J, leaving 13 bases between them. This CDR3 has 15 amino acids. CDR3 sequence (DNA): TGTGCCAGTAGTATTCGTGAGAACAGTCAAGAGACCCAGTACTTC. It specifies CASSIRENSQETQYF. Using reference TRBV19 and TRBJ2-5 for the parts outside the CDR3, the full variable domain is DGGITQSPKYLFRKEGQNVTLSCEQNLNHDAMYWYRQDPGQGLRLIYYSQIVNDFQKGDIAEGYSVSREKKESFPLTVTSAQKNPTAFYLCASSIRENSQETQYFGPGTRLLVL.

J is TRBJ2-1 and V is TRBV2, with a tentative D call TRBD1 (7 bases). This CDR3 has 14 residues. Deletions cut 9 bases from V and 7 bases from J, with 19 bases between. The germline V gene encodes CDR1 SNHLY and CDR2 FYNNEI. The CDR3 DNA is TGTGCCAGTAGAGGTGGACAGGCGGGGAATGAGCAGTTCTTC. Translating it yields CASRGGQAGNEQFF.

V and J are TRBV6-1 and TRBJ1-2; 7 bases are shared with TRBD1. CDR1 and CDR2 from the germline V gene are MNHNS and SASEGT. The CDR3 runs to 15 residues. V was clipped by 1 base and J by 1 base; unmatched bases: 3. CDR3 in DNA: TGTGCCAGCAGTGAAGGGACAGGACATAACTATGGCTACACCTTC. This translates into CASSEGTGHNYGYTF.

The chain is built from TRBV6-1 and TRBJ1-5, with TRBD1 matching 8 bases. Looked up from germline, CDR1 is MNHNS and CDR2 is SASEGT. The CDR3 consists of 16 residues. V gave up 4 bases and J gave up 2 bases; unmatched junction bases: 7. CDR3 amino acids: CASSGTGLGRNQPQHF. The CDR3 coding sequence is TGTGCCAGCAGTGGGACAGGGTTGGGGCGCAATCAGCCCCAGCATTTT.

In its sample, this clone was seen a few times. The chain joins TRBV5-1 to TRBJ2-2; 8 bases align to TRBD2. The junction had 3 bases not matched to a gene; V was cut back by 2 bases and J by 3 bases. Germline CDR1 reads SGHRS; CDR2 reads YFSETQ. The CDR3 length is 15 residues. CDR3 sequence (DNA): TGCGCCAGCAGCTTTAGCGGGGCTGACACCGGGGAGCTGTTTTTT. Residues: CASSFSGADTGELFF.

The genes are TRBV27 and TRBJ2-2, with D uncertain. Germline CDR1 is MNHEY and CDR2 is SMNVEV (reference sequence). There are 15 residues in the CDR3. The V end was cut by 5 bases, the J end by 4 bases, with 14 bases between. CDR3 sequence: CASSALSAFTGELFF. The CDR3 DNA sequence: TGTGCCAGCAGTGCACTGTCGGCATTCACCGGGGAGCTGTTTTTT.

The chain combines TRBV4-1 with TRBJ2-1; 8 bases agree with TRBD1. V gave up 3 bases and J gave up 0 bases; unmatched junction bases: 4. This CDR3 comprises 16 residues. Germline-derived CDR1 and CDR2 are MGHRA and YSYEKL. CDR3 sequence: CASSHPGTGSYNEQFF. The CDR3 bases are TGCGCCAGCAGCCATCCCGGGACAGGCTCCTACAATGAGCAGTTCTTC.

The rearrangement uses TRBV23-1 and TRBJ1-1, with D possibly being TRBD1 (6 bases). TRBV23-1 qualifies as an ORF whose function is uncertain. V dropped 3 bases and J dropped 1 base, with 15 bases sitting between them. CDR3 length: 16 amino acids. CDR3 sequence: CASSHPPRGANTEAFF. Here the CDR3 DNA reads TGCGCCAGCAGTCACCCGCCGAGGGGGGCGAACACTGAAGCTTTCTTT.

The V call is TRBV5-1, the J call TRBJ2-2, with TRBD1 matching over 9 bases. The CDR3 runs to 18 residues. After removal of 2 bases from V and 2 bases from J, the junction contained 10 bases not matched to a gene. Per the germline V gene, CDR1 is SGHRS and CDR2 is YFSETQ. The CDR3 bases are TGCGCCAGCAGCTTATCAATGAGGGACAGGGCTAACACCGGGGAGCTGTTTTTT. Protein sequence: CASSLSMRDRANTGELFF.

J is TRBJ1-5 and V is TRBV5-1, with 11 bases that match TRBD1. CDR1 and CDR2 from the germline V gene are SGHRS and YFSETQ. The trim removed 3 bases at V and 5 bases at J, leaving 4 bases unmatched. The CDR3 has 15 amino acids. DNA for the CDR3: TGCGCCAGCAGCTGGACAGGGGGCGCGGATCAGCCCCAGCATTTT. Amino acid sequence: CASSWTGGADQPQHF.

The chain links TRBV6-5 to TRBJ1-2, with TRBD1 as a possible D gene (6 bases). Germline loops: CDR1 MNHEY, CDR2 SVGAGI. Trimming shortened V by 5 bases and J by 3 bases, and 13 bases separated the two germline ends. CDR3 length: 14 residues. CDR3 residues: CASSIVQGDYGYTF. CDR3 nucleotides: TGTGCCAGCAGTATTGTACAGGGTGACTATGGCTACACCTTC.

The chain combines TRBV10-2 with TRBJ1-2, with TRBD1 as a possible D gene (6 bases). The CDR3 length is 15 residues. V was clipped by 2 bases and J by 4 bases, with 14 bases between them. CDR1 and CDR2 (germline): WSHSY, SAAADI. CDR3 nucleotides: TGCGCCAGCAGTGAGAGGGGGGACACCCGCTATGGCTACACCTTC. Encoded protein: CASSERGDTRYGYTF.

The J gene is TRBJ1-2, the V gene TRBV9; no reliable D call. V lost 3 bases to trimming and J lost 4 bases, with 16 bases between them. The CDR3 covers 15 residues. CDR1 is SGDLS and CDR2 is YYNGEE in the germline V gene. The CDR3 DNA follows: TGTGCCAGCAGCGCCCAGACCGCCTTGGGCTATGGCTACACCTTC. Amino acid sequence: CASSAQTALGYGYTF.

J is TRBJ1-4 and V is TRBV3-1 (or the pseudogene TRBV3-2), with D uncertain. Trimming took 5 bases from V and 0 from J, leaving 4 bases between them. This CDR3 comprises 13 residues. CDR1 is LGHDT and CDR2 is YNNKEL in the germline V gene (reference sequence). CDR3 in DNA: TGTGCCAGCAGCACGGCAACTAATGAAAAACTGTTTTTT. Protein sequence: CASSTATNEKLFF.

This chain uses TRBV6-5 with TRBJ1-1; TRBD1 matches at 8 bases. Germline CDR1 reads MNHEY; CDR2 reads SVGAGI. There are 13 residues in the CDR3. Losses at the gene ends were 6 bases for V and 1 base for J; bases not matched to a gene: 1. CDR3 amino acids: CASRDRANTEAFF. The DNA of the CDR3 is TGTGCCAGCAGGGACAGGGCGAACACTGAAGCTTTCTTT.

This chain uses TRBV30 with TRBJ1-5; D not certain. The CDR3 covers 14 residues. V was clipped by 0 bases and J by 3 bases, with 9 bases between them. Germline assignment: CDR1 GTSNPN and CDR2 SVGIG (reference sequence). Here the CDR3 DNA reads TGTGCCTGGAGTGTTAGTCAGCTCAATCAGCCCCAGCATTTT. Its translation: CAWSVSQLNQPQHF.